The clone carrying this T cell receptor (beta chain) was recorded at least ten times. Its antigen is still unknown. J lost 2 bases, V lost 5 bases, and 6 bases had no gene match. Germline loops: CDR1 SEHNR, CDR2 FQNEAQ (reference sequence). The CDR3 runs 17 residues. Each CDR3 protein is one row after TCRdb ran MiXCR on the 5' RACE reads. In the table there are some 41,000 distinct CDR3 sequences, 5% to 6.5% of which are singletons. This record comes from a study of early T cells in non-severe SARS-CoV-2 infection. Broader study findings: Matching against VDJdb likely underestimated virus-specific expansions, favoring anti-spike CD8.

Sequencing input: whole blood. This chain joins TRBV7-9 and TRBJ2-6; TRBD1 matches at 10 bases. The source is an adult who was a healthcare worker with PCR-confirmed SARS-CoV-2 infection or an uninfected control (not recorded which). The CDR3 bases are TGTGCCAGCAGCCCGGACAGGGGGTGGACTGGGGCCAACGTCCTGACTTTC. Translation: CASSPDRGWTGANVLTF.